These 31 T cell receptor beta chains share one sample of origin, sequenced in a study of blood T cells in healthy people across ages. A second PCR of 7 to 11 cycles used a sample-barcoded 5' primer and a J-beta primer mix. TCRdb re-derived calls from the 5' RACE reads in MiXCR, one entry per CDR3 protein. The table records some 760,000 distinct CDR3 sequences, about 25% of them present only once. The sample also formed part of further work on T cells of mothers and their children.

Sequenced material: blood. All receptors come from a boy aged 5-17 years in good health.

This clonotype came up a few times. V is TRBV29-1 and J is TRBJ2-1; 15 bases line up with TRBD2. The V gene's germline CDR1 is SQVTM and CDR2 ANQGSEA. The CDR3 is made up of 15 amino acids. The junction had 4 bases not matched to a gene; V was cut back by 6 bases and J by 4 bases. For the CDR3, the DNA is TGCAGCGTCCGAGGGACTAGCGGGGGGTACAATGAGCAGTTCTTC. Translating gives CSVRGTSGGYNEQFF.

This sequence joins TRBV20-1 and TRBJ2-5, with 7 bases that match TRBD2. The J call may be incorrect, as the DNA end agrees better with TRBJ2-7. This CDR3 contains 14 residues. Germline V gene data show CDR1 as DFQATT and CDR2 as SNEGSKA (reference sequence). CDR3 DNA sequence: TGCAGTGCTAGGGGCCCTAGCGGCTCCTACGAGCAGTACTTC. It codes for CSARGPSGSYEQYF.

This chain connects TRBV7-9 to TRBJ2-2; D is ambiguous. The germline gives CDR1 SEHNR, CDR2 FQNEAQ (reference sequence). CDR3 length equals 12 residues. Trimming shortened V by 8 bases and J by 5 bases, and 9 bases separated the two germline ends. The CDR3 here is CASLKATGELFF. DNA for the CDR3: TGTGCCAGCTTGAAAGCAACCGGGGAGCTGTTTTTT.

This sequence joins TRBV29-1 and TRBJ2-1, with D perhaps matching TRBD1 or TRBD2 (6 bases each). From germline, CDR1 is SQVTM and CDR2 ANQGSEA. V dropped 6 bases and J dropped 0 bases, with 15 bases sitting between them. The CDR3 has 15 residues. CDR3 sequence reads: CSVGGTYPSYNEQFF. The CDR3 DNA reads TGCAGCGTGGGGGGCACATATCCCTCCTACAATGAGCAGTTCTTC.

J is TRBJ2-7 and V is TRBV7-2; no firm D call. Germline loops: CDR1 SGHTA, CDR2 FQGNSA. Trimming removed 5 bases at V and 0 bases at J, with 11 bases between. This CDR3 region has 14 residues. In nucleotides, the CDR3 is TGTGCCAGCAGCCCCACCAGTACCTCCTACGAGCAGTACTTC. Its protein is CASSPTSTSYEQYF.

The J gene is TRBJ2-4, the V gene TRBV28, with D unresolved. This CDR3 region has 14 residues. CDR1 is MDHEN, CDR2 SYDVKM, per germline. V was cut by 6 bases and J by 3 bases, with 12 bases left in between. CDR3 residues: CASSPQSFKNIQYF. The CDR3 DNA is TGTGCCAGCAGCCCCCAGAGCTTCAAAAACATTCAGTACTTC.

The sample holds a few counts of this clonotype. The CDR3: CASSYGTGVGTGELFF. CDR3 nucleotide sequence: TGTGCCAGCAGTTACGGGACGGGGGTAGGCACCGGGGAGCTGTTTTTT. This sequence joins TRBV6-6 and TRBJ2-2; possibly TRBD2 for D (6 bases). Trimming cost V 2 bases and J 4 bases, with 14 bases left between them. The germline V gene encodes CDR1 MNHNY and CDR2 SVGAGI (reference sequence). The CDR3 has 16 residues.

The rearrangement links TRBV11-1 to TRBJ2-5; D unresolved. With 1 base removed from V and 3 bases from J, the gap between germline ends came to 9 bases. The CDR3 is made up of 14 amino acids. CDR1 SGHAT and CDR2 FQDESV come from the germline V gene (reference sequence). The CDR3 nucleotides are TGTGCCAGCAGCTTAGGCGGTGCCGAAGAGACCCAGTACTTC. As protein: CASSLGGAEETQYF.

This clonotype was counted only a few times. V and J are TRBV29-1 and TRBJ2-3; D possibly corresponds to TRBD1 (5 bases). CDR3 length: 15 amino acids. CDR1 is SQVTM, CDR2 ANQGSEA, per germline. Trimming pared 5 bases from V and 0 bases from J, leaving 15 bases between. The CDR3 here is CSVTPRALSTDTQYF. CDR3 bases: TGCAGCGTTACCCCCAGGGCTTTAAGCACAGATACGCAGTATTTT.

The CDR3 region is CASSLRGFWASGYTF. The CDR3 nucleotides are TGTGCCAGCAGCTTGAGAGGGTTCTGGGCCTCTGGCTACACCTTC. The chain uses TRBV7-2 and TRBJ1-2, with D hard to call. Trimming removed 3 bases at V and 7 bases at J, with 18 bases between. Germline V lookup: CDR1 SGHTA, CDR2 FQGNSA. This CDR3 is 15 amino acids long. The whole variable domain, remainder taken from reference TRBV7-2 and TRBJ1-2, is GAGVSQSPSNKVTEKGKDVELRCDPISGHTALYWYRQSLGQGLEFLIYFQGNSAPDKSGLPSDRFSAERTGGSVSTLTIQRTQQEDSAVYLCASSLRGFWASGYTFGSGTRLTVV.

J is TRBJ2-1 and V is TRBV28; weak D call: TRBD1 (6 bases). Per germline, CDR1 MDHEN and CDR2 SYDVKM. The CDR3 runs 13 residues. The V gene lost 8 bases and the J gene lost 0 bases, with 8 bases spanning the gap. The CDR3 here is CASPRGSYNEQFF. The CDR3 DNA reads as TGTGCCAGCCCCAGGGGCTCCTACAATGAGCAGTTCTTC.

The rearrangement links TRBV2 to TRBJ1-4; no clear D gene. The CDR3 consists of 14 residues. V was cut by 8 bases and J by 0 bases, with 10 bases left in between. Looked up from germline, CDR1 is SNHLY and CDR2 is FYNNEI. CDR3 DNA: TGTGCCAGCGCCCGGTGGTCAACTAATGAAAAACTGTTTTTT. This sequence encodes CASARWSTNEKLFF.

In its sample, this clonotype was seen a few times. The rearrangement uses TRBV5-1 and TRBJ2-5; 9 nucleotides match TRBD1. The CDR3 spans 13 residues. Trimming removed 8 bases from V and 4 bases from J; junction bases left unmatched: 6. From germline, CDR1 is SGHRS and CDR2 YFSETQ. The CDR3 is CARWTGDGETQYF. The CDR3 bases are TGCGCCAGATGGACAGGGGATGGAGAGACCCAGTACTTC.

This sequence joins TRBV29-1 and TRBJ2-2; 7 nucleotides align to TRBD1. This CDR3 is built from 14 residues. From germline, CDR1 is SQVTM and CDR2 ANQGSEA. V lost 3 bases to trimming and J lost 4 bases; unmatched junction nucleotides: 5. The CDR3 spells CSVDVTGTTGELFF. CDR3 nucleotide sequence: TGCAGCGTTGACGTGACAGGGACCACCGGGGAGCTGTTTTTT.

This rearrangement joins TRBV3-1 to TRBJ2-3; D is possibly TRBD1 (6 bases). Trimming shortened V by 0 bases and J by 0 bases, and 13 bases separated the two germline ends. This CDR3 spans 17 amino acids. The germline V gene has CDR1 LGHDT and CDR2 YNNKEL (reference sequence). CDR3 nucleotides: TGTGCCAGCAGCCAAGATATCCAGGGGCCTAGCACAGATACGCAGTATTTT. Residues: CASSQDIQGPSTDTQYF.

The sample holds a few counts of this clonotype. CDR3 bases: TGTGCCAGCAGCTTAAGGCCGGGAAGCAGGGATGAGCAGTTCTTC. It yields the protein CASSLRPGSRDEQFF. The V and J genes are TRBV7-3 and TRBJ2-1; D is possibly TRBD1 or TRBD2 (5 bases each). Trimming pared 1 base from V and 8 bases from J, leaving 15 bases between. The CDR3 is made up of 15 amino acids. The V gene's germline CDR1 is SGHTA and CDR2 FQGTGA.

This rearrangement joins TRBV4-3 to TRBJ2-5; 8 positions agree with TRBD1. The J call may be faulty, since TRBJ2-1 better matches the DNA end. Germline V gene data show CDR1 as LGHNA and CDR2 as YSLEER. CDR3 size: 16 residues. CDR3 bases: TGCGCCAGCAGCCAAGATTTCAGGGGGCTAGTCAATGAGCAGTTCTTC. Protein: CASSQDFRGLVNEQFF.

V is TRBV29-1 and J is TRBJ2-7, with D maybe TRBD1 (5 bases). Germline CDR1 is SQVTM and CDR2 is ANQGSEA. The CDR3 totals 13 residues. The V gene lost 7 bases and the J gene lost 2 bases, with 15 bases spanning the gap. The CDR3 loop reads CSAAVTDTYEQYF. The CDR3 nucleotides are TGCAGCGCCGCAGTCACGGACACCTACGAGCAGTACTTC.

This clonotype has just a few counts. The chain joins TRBV3-1 to TRBJ2-7, with TRBD2 as a possible D gene (5 bases). The V end lost 1 base, the J end lost 6 bases, and 13 bases lay between the germline ends. Germline values: CDR1 LGHDT, CDR2 YNNKEL (reference sequence). This CDR3 has 14 residues. The CDR3 is CASSQAPSYGEQYF. CDR3 in DNA: TGTGCCAGCAGCCAAGCGCCTAGCTACGGCGAGCAGTACTTC.

The chain links TRBV5-6 to TRBJ2-1; 8 bases match TRBD2. The CDR3 sequence is 14 residues long. With V trimmed by 0 bases and J by 8 bases, 4 bases remained unmatched. Germline CDR1 reads SGHDT; CDR2 reads YYEEEE. The CDR3 sequence: CASSLGLAHDEQFF. Here the CDR3 DNA reads TGTGCCAGCAGCTTGGGACTAGCGCACGATGAGCAGTTCTTC.

This clonotype was counted only a few times. The V and J genes are TRBV28 and TRBJ2-5; 11 positions match TRBD2. Germline V gives CDR1 MDHEN, CDR2 SYDVKM. The CDR3 is made up of 16 amino acids. Unmatched junction bases numbered 10, after V lost 6 bases and J lost 4 bases. Here the CDR3 reads CASSPIKGLAGETQYF. Written as DNA, the CDR3 is TGTGCCAGCAGCCCAATTAAAGGACTAGCGGGAGAGACCCAGTACTTC.

The V call is TRBV20-1, the J call TRBJ2-7, with D uncertain. The V end lost 3 bases, the J end lost 0 bases, and 9 bases lay between the germline ends. Germline CDR1 and CDR2: DFQATT and SNEGSKA (reference sequence). The CDR3 has 13 amino acids. CDR3 region: CSASHRYSYEQYF. CDR3 bases: TGCAGTGCTAGCCACCGGTACTCCTACGAGCAGTACTTC.

V and J are TRBV19 and TRBJ2-7; D might be TRBD1 (7 bases). The last part of the DNA fits TRBJ2-5 better; the J call may be wrong. Looked up from germline, CDR1 is LNHDA and CDR2 is SQIVND (reference sequence). The CDR3 has 16 amino acids. CDR3 protein: CASSTNQGGEGETQYF. The CDR3 DNA reads TGTGCCAGTAGTACGAATCAGGGGGGCGAGGGAGAGACCCAGTACTTC.

This clonotype was recorded a few times. The rearrangement links TRBV12-5 to TRBJ2-7; TRBD1 agrees at 7 bases. The CDR3 extends over 14 amino acids. Germline CDR1 is LGHNT and CDR2 is FRNRAP. Trimming took 4 bases from V and 0 from J; bases not matched to a gene: 3. The CDR3 bases are TGTGCTAGTGGTTCCACAGGGGACTCCTACGAGCAGTACTTC. This gives the protein CASGSTGDSYEQYF.

This clonotype was seen more than once but under ten times. The chain joins TRBV11-3 to TRBJ2-7; 8 positions match TRBD1. Germline assignment: CDR1 SGHNT and CDR2 YENEEA. V shed 4 bases, J shed 2 bases, and the junction held 7 bases outside the gene matches. The CDR3 totals 15 residues. CDR3 DNA: TGTGCCAGCAGCTATTCCGGGACAGGTCCCTACGAGCAGTACTTC. This translates into CASSYSGTGPYEQYF.

In its sample, this clonotype was seen many times. V is TRBV28 and J is TRBJ2-3; no firm D call. Germline V gives CDR1 MDHEN, CDR2 SYDVKM. The CDR3 extends over 16 amino acids. V was shortened by 5 bases and J by 0 bases, with 15 bases between the two germline ends. Here the CDR3 reads CASSLSTGASTDTQYF. CDR3 DNA sequence: TGTGCCAGCAGTCTCTCGACCGGAGCTAGCACAGATACGCAGTATTTT.

In its sample, this clonotype was seen a few times. The rearrangement links TRBV9 to TRBJ2-1; 14 bases map to TRBD2. V lost 2 bases and J lost 7; bases outside the gene matches: 2. The length of the CDR3 is 15 residues. The germline V gene encodes CDR1 SGDLS and CDR2 YYNGEE. The CDR3 here is CASSVRTSGGNEQFF. The DNA of the CDR3 is TGTGCCAGCAGCGTCCGGACTAGCGGGGGGAATGAGCAGTTCTTC.

The chain joins TRBV27 to TRBJ2-7; D may be TRBD1 (6 bases). Trimming removed 6 bases from V and 7 bases from J, with 13 bases in between. The CDR3 sequence is 12 residues long. CDR1 is MNHEY and CDR2 is SMNVEV in the germline V gene (reference sequence). CDR3 DNA: TGTGCCAGCAGGGACAGACGACATGAGCAGTACTTC. It encodes CASRDRRHEQYF.

The CDR3, as DNA: TGCGCCAGCAGCTTGGGGGCAGAAGATCAGCCCCAGCATTTT. Translation gives CASSLGAEDQPQHF. The chain links TRBV5-1 to TRBJ1-5; D gene ambiguous. The CDR3 is made up of 14 amino acids. The germline V gene encodes CDR1 SGHRS and CDR2 YFSETQ. V was clipped by 0 bases and J by 5 bases, with 9 bases between them.

The gene calls are TRBV7-6 and TRBJ1-1; 9 positions match TRBD1. Germline CDR1 and CDR2: SGHVS and FNYEAQ. The CDR3 sequence is 16 residues long. V shed 4 bases and J 3 bases; nucleotides not matched to a gene: 9. The CDR3 reads CASSWDRARGYTEAFF. CDR3 nucleotides: TGTGCCAGCAGCTGGGACAGGGCGCGTGGGTACACTGAAGCTTTCTTT. Using reference TRBV7-6 and TRBJ1-1 for the parts outside the CDR3, the full variable domain is GAGVSQSPRYKVTKRGQDVALRCDPISGHVSLYWYRQALGQGPEFLTYFNYEAQQDKSGLPNDRFSAERPEGSISTLTIQRTEQRDSAMYRCASSWDRARGYTEAFFGQGTRLTVV.

This clonotype was seen a few times. The rearrangement joins TRBV9 to TRBJ2-5, with 8 bases matching TRBD2. TRBJ2-7 matches the DNA end more closely, so the J call is doubtful. Germline assignment: CDR1 SGDLS and CDR2 YYNGEE. CDR3 size: 16 residues. CDR3 protein: CASSSNVDSGAYEQYF. The CDR3 DNA sequence: TGTGCCAGCAGCTCAAACGTGGATAGCGGGGCCTACGAGCAGTACTTC.